This entry lists 17 T cell receptor beta chains sequenced from one sample in a study of control samples from healthy donors and cancer patients. Method: immunoSEQ multiplex PCR; TCRdb's copy keeps in-frame clones and lacks some. The sample lists tens of thousands of clones; 91% were seen once. Input material: PBMCs. These receptors all stem from a man aged 25 to 40 with colorectal cancer.

V is TRBV12-3 or TRBV12-4 and J is TRBJ2-1; 8 nucleotides line up with TRBD1. The CDR3 is 13 amino acids. Losses at the gene ends were 10 bases for V and 5 bases for J; bases not matched to a gene: 7. The CDR3 reads CATKTGVHNEQFF. DNA of the CDR3: TGTGCCACAAAGACAGGGGTCCACAATGAGCAGTTCTTC.

The rearrangement links TRBV5-6 to TRBJ1-6; D is perhaps TRBD1 (5 bases). Germline V gene lookup returns CDR1 SGHDT and CDR2 YYEEEE. The CDR3 consists of 16 residues. V lost 5 bases, J lost 3 bases, and 15 bases lay in between. The chain's CDR3 is CASRRSGTDYNSPLHF. The CDR3 DNA is TGTGCCAGCAGACGTTCCGGGACCGACTATAATTCACCCCTCCACTTT. The whole variable domain, filled in from reference TRBV5-6 and TRBJ1-6, reads DAGVTQSPTHLIKTRGQQVTLRCSPKSGHDTVSWYQQALGQGPQFIFQYYEEEERQRGNFPDRFSGHQFPNYSSELNVNALLLGDSALYLCASRRSGTDYNSPLHFGNGTRLTVT.

The chain is built from TRBV5-1 and TRBJ2-7, with 9 bases aligning to TRBD1. Germline-derived CDR1 and CDR2 are SGHRS and YFSETQ. With V trimmed by 3 bases and J by 0 bases, 1 base remained unmatched. This CDR3 spans 14 amino acids. The CDR3 coding sequence is TGCGCCAGCAGCTGGGGACAGGGCTCCTACGAGCAGTACTTC. Translation: CASSWGQGSYEQYF.

V usage is TRBV6-2 or TRBV6-3 and J usage is TRBJ1-2; maybe TRBD1 (6 bases). The CDR3 covers 17 residues. The V gene's germline CDR1 is MNHEY and CDR2 SVGEGT. V shed 5 bases and J shed 0 bases, with 19 bases lying between them. The CDR3 loop is CASSSPGTTLPNYGYTF. CDR3 in DNA: TGTGCCAGCAGTAGTCCCGGGACAACACTTCCTAACTATGGCTACACCTTC.

This clone was recorded once. The CDR3 DNA sequence: TGCGCCAGCAGCCAAGGACTAGCGGGGAACAATGAGCAGTTCTTC. The encoded protein is CASSQGLAGNNEQFF. The rearrangement joins TRBV4-3 to TRBJ2-1; 11 nucleotides agree with TRBD2. Germline CDR1 reads LGHNA; CDR2 reads YSLEER. The CDR3 has 15 amino acids. The trim removed 1 base at V and 5 bases at J, leaving 1 base unmatched.

The gene calls are TRBV30 and TRBJ1-4; possibly TRBD1 for D (5 bases). In germline, CDR1 is GTSNPN, CDR2 SVGIG (reference sequence). The CDR3 runs 14 residues. Deletions cut 7 bases from V and 6 bases from J, with 18 bases between. CDR3 in amino acids: CASRVGTFHEKLFF. Written as DNA, the CDR3 is TGTGCCTCTAGGGTGGGGACCTTTCATGAAAAACTGTTTTTT.

The rearrangement uses TRBV19 and TRBJ1-6; D unresolved. CDR1 and CDR2 from the germline V gene are LNHDA and SQIVND (reference sequence). Trimming cost V 6 bases and J 4 bases, with 10 bases left between them. The CDR3 is 14 amino acids. Written as DNA, the CDR3 is TGTGCCAGTAGCGTGGGGAATTATAATTCACCCCTCCACTTT. This sequence encodes CASSVGNYNSPLHF.

The chain couples TRBV19 to TRBJ1-2, with 10 bases identical to TRBD1. Trimming removed 5 bases from V and 7 bases from J; junction bases left unmatched: 7. This CDR3 is 14 amino acids long. The germline gives CDR1 LNHDA, CDR2 SQIVND (reference sequence). CDR3 loop: CASSPTGTGVGYTF. CDR3 sequence (DNA): TGTGCCAGTAGTCCTACCGGGACAGGGGTTGGCTACACCTTC.

The chain employs TRBV5-4 and TRBJ1-1; D is unclear. V lost 3 bases to trimming and J lost 1 base, with 13 bases between them. Germline CDR1 and CDR2: SGHNT and YYREEE (reference sequence). The CDR3 contains 15 residues. CDR3 DNA: TGTGCCAGCAGCTCGATTACTAGTCGGAACACTGAAGCTTTCTTT. Translation gives CASSSITSRNTEAFF.

This clone was found once. V usage is TRBV2 and J usage is TRBJ1-1; D is uncertain. Germline V gene sequence: CDR1 SNHLY, CDR2 FYNNEI. The CDR3 is made up of 14 amino acids. V lost 6 bases and J lost 1, with 12 bases in between. CDR3: CASSADGSNTEAFF. The CDR3, as DNA: TGTGCCAGCAGCGCGGACGGTTCGAACACTGAAGCTTTCTTT.

In regard to this clone: Other DNA sequences within the sample encode an identical CDR3. The chain joins TRBV12-3 or TRBV12-4 to TRBJ2-3; no clear D. Trimming removed 4 bases at V and 2 bases at J, with 4 bases between. CDR3 length equals 12 residues. The CDR3: CASSYSTDTQYF. The CDR3 nucleotides are TGTGCCAGCAGTTATTCCACAGATACGCAGTATTTT.

V and J are TRBV7-2 and TRBJ1-2; D is ambiguous. Germline V CDR1 and CDR2: SGHTA, FQGNSA. The CDR3 has 16 amino acids. V was cut by 5 bases and J by 0 bases, with 16 bases left in between. CDR3 in amino acids: CASSPDTFRANYGYTF. For the CDR3, the DNA is TGTGCCAGCAGCCCCGACACCTTTCGAGCTAACTATGGCTACACCTTC.

This chain links TRBV7-2 with TRBJ1-5; perhaps TRBD1 as D (6 bases). The CDR3 is 15 amino acids. V was pared by 3 bases and J by 3 bases, with 12 bases between. Germline V gene sequence: CDR1 SGHTA, CDR2 FQGNSA. The CDR3 protein is CASSFRGGPNQPQHF. The CDR3 coding sequence is TGTGCCAGCAGCTTTAGGGGGGGACCCAATCAGCCCCAGCATTTT.

The chain joins TRBV14 to TRBJ1-1; 12 bases line up with TRBD1. With V trimmed by 2 bases and J by 4 bases, 14 bases remained unmatched. CDR1 and CDR2 (germline): SGHDN, FVKESK. The CDR3 is 19 residues long. In nucleotides, the CDR3 is TGTGCCAGCAGCCAACAACCGGGACAGGGGGCGAGTTCACGCACTGAAGCTTTCTTT. Protein product: CASSQQPGQGASSRTEAFF.

The chain joins TRBV2 to TRBJ2-5, with TRBD2 matching 8 bases. The CDR3 is 15 residues long. Germline V gene lookup returns CDR1 SNHLY and CDR2 FYNNEI. V trimming: 8 bases; J trimming: 1 base; junction bases outside the gene matches: 9. In nucleotides, the CDR3 is TGTGCCAGCGACTGGGCGGGGGGACTCCAAGAGACCCAGTACTTC. Translation gives CASDWAGGLQETQYF.

This chain connects TRBV4-2 to TRBJ1-1, with a possible D match to TRBD1 (5 bases). The CDR3 runs to 17 residues. Between the trimmed V and J ends, which lost 4 bases and 2 bases, there was a span of 20 bases. The germline gives CDR1 LGHNA, CDR2 YNFKEQ. CDR3: CASSRDWVLGVNTEAFF. The CDR3 region has the DNA TGTGCCAGCAGCCGGGACTGGGTGTTAGGGGTAAACACTGAAGCTTTCTTT.

This chain links TRBV2 with TRBJ2-5; no reliable D call. Germline CDR1 SNHLY, CDR2 FYNNEI. CDR3 length: 12 amino acids. The V gene lost 7 bases and the J gene lost 5 bases, with 11 bases spanning the gap. The CDR3 DNA sequence: TGTGCCAGCACCGAGTTGAGGGAGACCCAGTACTTC. As protein: CASTELRETQYF.